The 19 T cell receptor beta chains below come from one sample, sequenced in a study of blood T cells in healthy people across ages. PCR was performed a second time for about 6 to 12 cycles using a sample-barcoded 5' primer and a J-beta primer mix. TCRdb redid the calling of the 5' RACE reads with MiXCR, one entry per CDR3 protein. This repertoire shows fewer than 750,000 distinct CDR3 sequences, 40% to 65% found once; its top ten account for roughly 13%. What was sequenced was blood. All receptors derive from a woman aged 80 or older in good health.

The rearrangement links TRBV12-3 or TRBV12-4 to TRBJ2-3; D is possibly TRBD1 or TRBD2 (5 bases each). CDR3 size: 14 residues. V dropped 10 bases and J dropped 0 bases, with 14 bases sitting between them. As DNA, the CDR3 is TGTGCCACCAAGAGGGGAGCTAGCACAGATACGCAGTATTTT. This encodes CATKRGASTDTQYF.

Note on this clonotype: One base away lies a much larger clone, so this may be a sequencing read error. The genes are TRBV7-9 and TRBJ2-1; possibly TRBD1 for D (5 bases). V gave up 5 bases and J gave up 2 bases, with 19 bases separating them. This CDR3 comprises 17 residues. Germline CDR1 and CDR2: SEHNR and FQNEAQ (reference sequence). The CDR3 nucleotides read TGTGCCAGCAGCGCTAATATCATGGGGCAGGCCTACAATGAGCAGTTCTTC. Protein: CASSANIMGQAYNEQFF.

This sequence joins TRBV7-6 and TRBJ2-4; the D gene is possibly TRBD2 (5 bases). Near its end, the DNA agrees better with TRBJ2-5, so the J call may be wrong. In germline, CDR1 is SGHVS, CDR2 FNYEAQ. The CDR3 covers 15 residues. The CDR3 protein is CASSFRNSLGETQYF. CDR3 sequence (DNA): TGTGCCAGCAGTTTTCGAAACTCACTAGGGGAGACCCAGTACTTC.

The genes are TRBV20-1 and TRBJ1-2, with D possibly matching TRBD1 (5 bases). Germline CDR1 DFQATT, CDR2 SNEGSKA (reference sequence). This CDR3 is 14 amino acids long. Trimming left V 3 bases short and J 5 bases short, with 16 bases between. CDR3 coding DNA: TGCAGTGCTAGGGACCAGGGAGTTTCTTATGGCTACACCTTC. Translating gives CSARDQGVSYGYTF.

The chain joins TRBV28 to TRBJ2-6, with 8 positions matching TRBD1. This CDR3 spans 15 amino acids. Germline CDR1 and CDR2: MDHEN and SYDVKM. V was pared by 6 bases and J by 2 bases, with 3 bases of the junction left unmatched. The CDR3 coding sequence is TGTGCCAGCAGAGGACAGGGAACTGGGGCCAACGTCCTGACTTTC. Translation: CASRGQGTGANVLTF.

V and J are TRBV3-1 and TRBJ2-1, with D possibly TRBD2 on 5 matching bases. Germline CDR1 is LGHDT and CDR2 is YNNKEL (reference sequence). Trimming took 0 bases from V and 4 from J, leaving 13 bases between them. This CDR3 has 16 amino acids. The CDR3, as DNA: TGTGCCAGCAGCCAAGATCCGGGGATTGAATACAATGAGCAGTTCTTC. Protein product: CASSQDPGIEYNEQFF.

The chain joins TRBV28 to TRBJ1-4; 9 nucleotides line up with TRBD1. This CDR3 spans 18 amino acids. Germline V lookup: CDR1 MDHEN, CDR2 SYDVKM. Unmatched junction bases numbered 19, after V lost 6 bases and J lost 8 bases. Written as DNA, the CDR3 is TGTGCCAGCAGGCTTCGGAACAGGGGGCTATTAATAGGGGAAAAACTGTTTTTT. Translated, it gives CASRLRNRGLLIGEKLFF. The full variable domain, rest sourced from reference TRBV28 and TRBJ1-4, is DVKVTQSSRYLVKRTGEKVFLECVQDMDHENMFWYRQDPGLGLRLIYFSYDVKMKEKGDIPEGYSVSREKKERFSLILESASTNQTSMYLCASRLRNRGLLIGEKLFFGSGTQLSVL.

V and J are TRBV11-3 and TRBJ2-1; no firm D call. Trimming removed 1 base from V and 0 bases from J, with 10 bases in between. In germline, CDR1 is SGHNT, CDR2 YENEEA. The CDR3 length is 16 residues. CDR3 loop: CASSLGSALSYNEQFF. The CDR3 DNA is TGTGCCAGCAGCTTAGGTTCAGCCCTCTCCTACAATGAGCAGTTCTTC.

V gene TRBV29-1 combines with J gene TRBJ2-4; TRBD1 matches at 7 bases. The DNA end favors TRBJ2-7, so the J call may be wrong. The CDR3 length is 14 residues. Germline-derived CDR1 and CDR2 are SQVTM and ANQGSEA. The CDR3 is CSVLSGYRGYEQYF. The CDR3 DNA sequence: TGCAGCGTTCTATCGGGCTACAGGGGCTACGAGCAGTACTTC.

Concerning this clonotype itself: This could be a read error, since a much larger clone is one nucleotide away. The chain joins TRBV6-6 to TRBJ1-1, with D perhaps matching TRBD1 (6 bases). The CDR3 has 13 amino acids. The germline CDR1 and CDR2 sequences are MNHNY and SVGAGI (reference sequence). The CDR3: CASSVRGNTETFF. CDR3 sequence (DNA): TGTGCCAGCAGTGTGAGGGGGAACACTGAAACTTTCTTT.

The J gene is TRBJ2-2, the V gene TRBV6-2 or TRBV6-3; D unclear. The germline CDR1 and CDR2 sequences are MNHEY and SVGEGT. The CDR3 is 12 amino acids. Trimming left V 8 bases short and J 4 bases short, with 8 bases between. CDR3 region: CASQHATGELFF. In nucleotides, the CDR3 is TGTGCCAGCCAACATGCCACCGGGGAGCTGTTTTTT.

CDR3 loop: CASSLRDRGGFF. The CDR3 DNA sequence: TGTGCCAGCAGTTTAAGAGACAGAGGTGGGTTCTTC. The rearrangement uses TRBV12-3 or TRBV12-4 and TRBJ2-1, with D maybe TRBD1 (5 bases). The CDR3 sequence is 12 residues long. Trimming removed 2 bases at V and 15 bases at J, with 14 bases between.

The genes are TRBV20-1 and TRBJ2-4; D may correspond to TRBD1 or TRBD2 (5 bases each). The J call is in doubt because the DNA end fits TRBJ2-7 better. Germline CDR1 is DFQATT and CDR2 is SNEGSKA (reference sequence). The CDR3 has 13 amino acids. The CDR3 reads CSARPGPTAEQYF. The DNA for the CDR3 is TGCAGTGCTAGACCGGGACCCACGGCCGAGCAGTACTTC.

Comment on this clonotype: The junction departs from germline at one end; a sequencing error may be responsible. The chain combines TRBV7-2 with TRBJ2-7; TRBD2 matches 10 bases. CDR1 and CDR2 from the germline V gene are SGHTA and FQGNSA. This CDR3 has 14 residues. CDR3 sequence: CVSGLSGRAYEQYF. In DNA, the CDR3 is TGTGTCAGCGGTTTGAGCGGGAGGGCCTACGAGCAGTACTTC. Looking up the rest from reference TRBV7-2 and TRBJ2-7 gives the full variable domain: GAGVSQSPSNKVTEKGKDVELRCDPISGHTALYWYRQSLGQGLEFLIYFQGNSAPDKSGLPSDRFSAERTGGSVSTLTIQRTQQEDSAVYLCVSGLSGRAYEQYFGPGTRLTVT.

This clonotype was found many times. This rearrangement joins TRBV27 to TRBJ2-1; no reliable D call. The V end was cut by 7 bases, the J end by 7 bases, with 14 bases between. Looked up from germline, CDR1 is MNHEY and CDR2 is SMNVEV (reference sequence). CDR3 length: 13 residues. The CDR3 DNA reads as TGTGCCAGCAATGTCCCCGGACGTAATGAGCAGTTCTTC. Its protein product is CASNVPGRNEQFF.

Notes on this clonotype: A much more abundant neighbour one base away suggests this may be a read error. V is TRBV29-1 and J is TRBJ2-5; D is unclear. CDR3 length equals 12 residues. Germline V gene sequence: CDR1 SQVTM, CDR2 ANQGSEA. The CDR3 nucleotides are TGCGGCGTGGGCGACACCAAAGAGACCCAGTACTTC. Its translation: CGVGDTKETQYF.

The chain combines TRBV7-2 with TRBJ2-7; tentatively, D is TRBD1 (6 bases). The J call may be incorrect, as the DNA end agrees better with TRBJ2-5. Germline CDR1 reads SGHTA; CDR2 reads FQGNSA. The CDR3 loop spans 16 amino acids. The CDR3 protein is CASSSDGQSTGKTQYF. CDR3 in DNA: TGTGCCAGCAGCTCCGATGGACAGTCCACTGGGAAGACCCAGTACTTC.

The V gene is TRBV29-1, the J gene TRBJ2-1, with TRBD1 matching over 9 bases. J was trimmed by 5 bases and V by 3 bases; bases with no gene match: 8. Per germline, CDR1 SQVTM and CDR2 ANQGSEA. The CDR3 covers 15 residues. The chain's CDR3 is CSVDTQGAGDNEQFF. In DNA, the CDR3 is TGCAGCGTTGACACACAGGGGGCTGGGGACAATGAGCAGTTCTTC.

This clonotype was seen many times. The gene calls are TRBV7-2 and TRBJ2-6; 9 bases are a match to TRBD1. Germline assignment: CDR1 SGHTA and CDR2 FQGNSA. V lost 4 bases to trimming and J lost 4 bases; unmatched junction nucleotides: 5. The CDR3 contains 16 residues. For the CDR3, the DNA is TGTGCCAGCAGCTCGGGACAGGGTTCGGGGGCCAACGTCCTGACTTTC. It is translated as CASSSGQGSGANVLTF.